The source of this T cell receptor beta chain is a study of shared clonotypes between healthy human individuals. Regarding the study as a whole: Genetic and exposure-history diversity was limited by the small donor number.

Donation came from healthy HIV-negative adults that had no recent acute infections or vaccinations. Libraries were prepared by immunoSEQ multiplex PCR; TCRdb keeps only in-frame clonotypes and omits some of them. The table lists approximately 2,000,000 clones, 85% to 95% of them singletons. With regard to this clone: The antigen remains unidentified.

Germline values: CDR1 MDHEN, CDR2 SYDVKM. The ends lost 6 bases at V and 5 bases at J; junction bases unmatched: 2. There are 13 residues in the CDR3. The chain combines TRBV28 with TRBJ2-4; 9 bases line up with TRBD1. The specimen was naive CD4+ T cells from PBMCs. The subset denotes: CD45RA+ positively selected. The TCR originated in a man younger than 30 in good health. Some clones in this sample may be carry-over from other donors' samples. DNA for the CDR3: TGTGCCAGCAGAAGGGACAGGGAAAACATTCAGTACTTC. Translation: CASRRDRENIQYF.